Included here is one T cell receptor (beta chain) sequence, with context. The antigen is not known. Random hexamers served to reverse transcribe roughly 0.45 to 1 ug RNA. Amplification of the TCR beta CDR3 was carried out by immunoSEQ multiplex PCR, which spanned a total of 54 Vbeta and 13 Jbeta segments. TCRdb used MiXCR to reprocess the immunoSEQ multiplex PCR reads, holding one entry per CDR3 protein. The profile shows about 76,000 distinct CDR3 sequences, about 93% of them singletons. This specimen comes from a study of CD8 T cells in Susac syndrome. Overall study context: Active disease was present in about six of the sequenced Susac syndrome patients, and remission in eight.

Study-wide points: The study admitted that it had a relatively small number of individuals in its TCR sequencing and HLA analysis.

There are 15 residues in the CDR3. Trimming pared 3 bases from V and 7 bases from J, leaving 16 bases between. CDR1 is LNHDA and CDR2 is SQIVND in the germline V gene (reference sequence). The chain employs TRBV19 and TRBJ1-5; D is uncertain. The TCR comes from a human donor with Susac syndrome. The sequenced sample consisted of CD8+ T cells from PBMCs. CDR3 nucleotides: TGTGCCAGTAGTATCCCTTGGGTCCTCGGCCAGCCCCAGCATTTT. Translating it yields CASSIPWVLGQPQHF.